What follows is one T cell receptor beta chain and its context. Its target is not known. The CDR3 is 15 amino acids. After removal of 5 bases from V and 3 bases from J, the junction contained 8 bases not matched to a gene. The V gene's germline CDR1 is MNHEY and CDR2 SMNVEV (reference sequence). The record originates from a study of beta chain features in type 1 diabetes. Regarding the study as a whole: TCRB CDR3s were moderately but significantly shorter in Type 1 diabetes patients in all four CD4+ subsets.

The isolated RNA, all of it, was reverse transcribed, so expressed TCRB transcripts were what got sequenced. The data were produced by immunoSEQ multiplex PCR, yet TCRdb's version contains in-frame clones alone and is incomplete. The table has 250,000 to 350,000 clones, 14% seen once. Sequences were obtained from naive CD4+ T cells from blood. The chain is built from TRBV27 and TRBJ2-3, with TRBD1 matching 7 bases. The source of this sequence is a man aged 25-40 years with type 1 diabetes. The CDR3 here is CASSPGQIWTDTQYF. Here the CDR3 DNA reads TGTGCCAGCAGTCCGGGACAGATCTGGACAGATACGCAGTATTTT.